The 28 T cell receptor beta chains reported below all come from one sample, sequenced in a study of T cells after posttransplantation cyclophosphamide. This table comes from immunoSEQ multiplex PCR, and its TCRdb copy is limited to in-frame clones, with some not included. The profile covers 35,000 to 45,000 clones, none occurring a single time. The sequencing input was PBMCs. Every receptor here comes from a man aged 40-49 years in good health, CMV-negative, and a related stem cell transplant donor.

This clone was observed a few times. The genes are TRBV4-2 and TRBJ2-1, with 8 bases identical to TRBD2. The CDR3 spans 16 residues. CDR1 LGHNA and CDR2 YNFKEQ come from the germline V gene. Trimming at V came to 0 bases and at J to 7 bases, leaving 8 bases not matched to a gene. The chain's CDR3 is CASSQDHSGSSNEQFF. The CDR3 nucleotides are TGTGCCAGCAGCCAAGATCACAGCGGGAGTAGTAATGAGCAGTTCTTC.

This clone was detected ten times or more. The chain uses TRBV19 and TRBJ1-1, with a weak D call TRBD1 (5 bases). CDR1 is LNHDA, CDR2 SQIVND, per germline (reference sequence). CDR3 length: 15 residues. Trimming shortened V by 5 bases and J by 6 bases, and 19 bases separated the two germline ends. The CDR3 DNA is TGTGCCAGTAGTGGGGGAGGACAAAGAACCCCTGAAGCTTTCTTT. Amino acids: CASSGGGQRTPEAFF.

This clone has just a few counts. The gene calls are TRBV2 and TRBJ1-5; 7 positions match TRBD1. Trimming cost V 5 bases and J 7 bases; bases outside gene matches: 8. Germline-derived CDR1 and CDR2 are SNHLY and FYNNEI. This CDR3 is 14 amino acids long. This chain's CDR3 is CASSMDRFGQPQHF. CDR3 DNA: TGTGCCAGCAGTATGGACAGGTTCGGCCAGCCCCAGCATTTT.

Ten or more counts support this clone. The V gene is TRBV29-1, the J gene TRBJ2-1, with 8 nucleotides matching TRBD1. The CDR3 contains 14 residues. The germline CDR1 and CDR2 sequences are SQVTM and ANQGSEA. Trimming removed 3 bases from V and 8 bases from J; junction bases left unmatched: 9. The CDR3 bases are TGCAGCGTTGAGAAGGACAGGGATGGCGATGAGCAGTTCTTC. It codes for CSVEKDRDGDEQFF.

This clone came up a few times. The rearrangement uses TRBV5-3 and TRBJ2-7; TRBD1 matches 12 bases. TRBV5-3 is an ORF; its function is uncertain. The CDR3 has 16 amino acids. The V segment lost 4 bases and the J segment 2 bases; nucleotides outside the gene matches: 7. In DNA, the CDR3 is TGTGCCAGAAGCCGTCGGGACAGGGGGCAACCCTACGAGCAGTACTTC. It specifies CARSRRDRGQPYEQYF.

This clone has a count of ten or more. The gene calls are TRBV4-3 and TRBJ2-3, with 9 bases aligning to TRBD2. This CDR3 is 18 amino acids long. The germline V gene encodes CDR1 LGHNA and CDR2 YSLEER. V was pared by 0 bases and J by 2 bases, with 9 bases of the junction left unmatched. The CDR3 coding sequence is TGCGCCAGCAGCCAAGAAGCCGGGGCTAGCGGGAACACAGATACGCAGTATTTT. Amino acid sequence: CASSQEAGASGNTDTQYF.

Many counts were recorded for this clone. This sample includes further DNA sequences coding for the same CDR3. The rearrangement links TRBV19 to TRBJ1-1, with no clear D. The length of the CDR3 is 14 residues. V lost 6 bases and J 1 base, leaving 12 bases between the germline ends. The V gene's germline CDR1 is LNHDA and CDR2 SQIVND (reference sequence). Written as DNA, the CDR3 is TGTGCCAGTAGGCTGAATGGAGAGAACACTGAAGCTTTCTTT. This gives the protein CASRLNGENTEAFF.

This clone showed up many times. This chain uses TRBV6-1 with TRBJ1-2; a weak D match, TRBD1 (6 bases). The ends were cut back, 0 bases at V and 0 bases at J, with 11 bases in the middle. In germline, CDR1 is MNHNS, CDR2 SASEGT. This CDR3 comprises 16 residues. CDR3 DNA: TGTGCCAGCAGTGAAGCGAGGGGGATTACTAACTATGGCTACACCTTC. Its translation is CASSEARGITNYGYTF.

Ten or more counts support this clone. This chain uses TRBV19 with TRBJ2-3, with D hard to call. V lost 3 bases and J 3 bases, leaving 13 bases between the germline ends. The germline gives CDR1 LNHDA, CDR2 SQIVND (reference sequence). The CDR3 extends over 15 amino acids. CDR3 sequence: CASSMVGRQTDTQYF. In nucleotides, the CDR3 is TGTGCCAGTAGTATGGTGGGCAGGCAAACAGATACGCAGTATTTT.

The table lists this clone with many counts. The CDR3 loop reads CASSLAQGEQYV. For the CDR3, the DNA is TGTGCCAGCAGCTTAGCACAGGGGGAGCAGTACGTC. V gene TRBV7-8 combines with J gene TRBJ2-7; 7 bases align to TRBD1. CDR3 length: 12 residues. Germline loops: CDR1 SGHVS, CDR2 FQNEAQ. J was trimmed by 7 bases and V by 0 bases; bases with no gene match: 0.

This clone appeared many times. This chain connects TRBV5-1 to TRBJ2-5; the match to TRBD2 covers 7 bases. Germline V gene data show CDR1 as SGHRS and CDR2 as YFSETQ. Trimming took 4 bases from V and 1 from J; bases not matched to a gene: 4. This CDR3 has 14 amino acids. CDR3 loop: CASSPGGSQETQYF. The CDR3 nucleotides read TGCGCCAGCAGCCCCGGGGGGTCCCAAGAGACCCAGTACTTC.

Notes on this clone: Within the sample, other DNA sequences also encode this same CDR3. The J gene is TRBJ2-1, the V gene TRBV15, with 7 bases lining up with TRBD1. CDR3 length: 16 residues. Trimming took 1 base from V and 0 from J; bases not matched to a gene: 3. Germline lookup yields CDR1 LNHNV and CDR2 YYDKDF (reference sequence). As DNA, the CDR3 is TGTGCCACCAGCAGAGGGGGACAGAGCTCCTACAATGAGCAGTTCTTC. This gives the protein CATSRGGQSSYNEQFF.

In its sample, this clone is medium-sized. The chain uses TRBV5-6 and TRBJ1-6, with 9 bases fitting TRBD1. The CDR3 is 18 residues long. Trimming at V came to 3 bases and at J to 8 bases, leaving 15 bases not matched to a gene. The germline CDR1 and CDR2 sequences are SGHDT and YYEEEE. The CDR3 nucleotides are TGTGCCAGCAGCTCCGGAGGGATTCGGGACAGGGAAGATTCACCCCTCCACTTT. Translating gives CASSSGGIRDREDSPLHF.

The chain employs TRBV27 and TRBJ2-2; D unresolved. V dropped 5 bases and J dropped 0 bases, with 10 bases sitting between them. The CDR3 has 15 residues. Germline-derived CDR1 and CDR2 are MNHEY and SMNVEV (reference sequence). This CDR3 reads CASSPGVTNTGELFF. CDR3 DNA sequence: TGTGCCAGCAGTCCAGGTGTGACGAACACCGGGGAGCTGTTTTTT.

This clone was detected many times. The chain employs TRBV6-1 and TRBJ2-2, with D tentatively TRBD1 (5 bases). The CDR3 has 12 residues. Trimming cost V 8 bases and J 5 bases, with 9 bases left between them. Looked up from germline, CDR1 is MNHNS and CDR2 is SASEGT. Written as DNA, the CDR3 is TGTGCCAGCGGCAGGGCGACCGGGGAGCTGTTTTTT. Translating it yields CASGRATGELFF.

This clone was counted ten times or more. The chain joins TRBV11-2 to TRBJ2-5; TRBD1 might be the D (5 bases). CDR1 and CDR2 (germline): SGHAT, FQNNGV. Trimming took 0 bases from V and 3 from J, leaving 11 bases between them. The CDR3 consists of 15 residues. CDR3 nucleotide sequence: TGTGCCAGCAGCTTAGATCTGCAGGGAAAAGAGACCCAGTACTTC. This translates into CASSLDLQGKETQYF.

This clone was counted many times. The chain couples TRBV19 to TRBJ1-4; TRBD1 aligns across 7 bases. CDR1 and CDR2 (germline): LNHDA, SQIVND (reference sequence). J gave up 8 bases and V 4 bases, and 13 bases lay outside the gene matches. The CDR3 contains 16 residues. The CDR3 DNA sequence: TGTGCCAGTAGTACCCGACAGGGTCGAGGAACAGAAAAACTGTTTTTT. Translated: CASSTRQGRGTEKLFF. Looking up the rest from reference TRBV19 and TRBJ1-4 gives the full variable domain: DGGITQSPKYLFRKEGQNVTLSCEQNLNHDAMYWYRQDPGQGLRLIYYSQIVNDFQKGDIAEGYSVSREKKESFPLTVTSAQKNPTAFYLCASSTRQGRGTEKLFFGSGTQLSVL.

This clone was seen repeatedly, ten times or more. The CDR3 spells CASSQDPGPTNEKLFF. The CDR3 DNA sequence: TGTGCCAGCAGCCAAGACCCGGGTCCAACTAATGAAAAACTGTTTTTT. V usage is TRBV4-2 and J usage is TRBJ1-4; D is uncertain. The V end was cut by 0 bases, the J end by 0 bases, with 8 bases between. Per germline, CDR1 LGHNA and CDR2 YNFKEQ. The CDR3 length is 16 residues.

This clone was observed a few times. The V and J genes are TRBV2 and TRBJ1-2, with a weak D call TRBD1 (5 bases). The V gene's germline CDR1 is SNHLY and CDR2 FYNNEI. V lost 3 bases to trimming and J lost 8 bases, with 10 bases between them. This CDR3 is 12 amino acids long. The CDR3 loop is CASSDGAGGYTF. CDR3 coding DNA: TGTGCCAGCAGTGATGGTGCAGGGGGCTACACCTTC.

This clone was counted many times. CDR3 region: CASKRTGSSYEQYF. The CDR3 coding sequence is TGTGCCAGCAAGAGGACAGGGAGCTCCTACGAGCAGTACTTC. The chain couples TRBV6-6 to TRBJ2-7, with TRBD1 identical over 8 bases. The V gene end was trimmed by 7 bases and the J gene end by 0 bases; junction bases not matched to a gene: 5. This CDR3 is built from 14 residues. Germline CDR1 reads MNHNY; CDR2 reads SVGAGI (reference sequence).

This clone has at least ten counts. The chain joins TRBV6-5 to TRBJ2-5; TRBD1 matches at 8 bases. Germline loops: CDR1 MNHEY, CDR2 SVGAGI. J was trimmed by 2 bases and V by 5 bases; bases with no gene match: 7. This CDR3 has 15 residues. CDR3 DNA: TGTGCCAGCAGTATCCTACGGGACAGGCAAGAGACCCAGTACTTC. It encodes CASSILRDRQETQYF.

This clone was observed many times. J is TRBJ1-2 and V is TRBV19, with 8 bases matching TRBD1. The V segment lost 5 bases and the J segment 2 bases; nucleotides outside the gene matches: 16. The CDR3 loop spans 18 amino acids. From germline, CDR1 is LNHDA and CDR2 SQIVND (reference sequence). The CDR3 region has the DNA TGTGCCAGTAGTTATGAGGGACAGGTGGGAATTTTGAACTATGGCTACACCTTC. It specifies CASSYEGQVGILNYGYTF.

This clone was seen only a few times. In nucleotides, the CDR3 is TGTGCCAGCAGAAAAACAGGGGGCGAATCGGCCAAAAACATTCAGTACTTC. The encoded protein is CASRKTGGESAKNIQYF. The rearrangement uses TRBV7-9 and TRBJ2-4; 9 nucleotides agree with TRBD1. The CDR3 contains 17 residues. The J segment lost 1 base and the V segment lost 6 bases, leaving 10 bases of the junction unmatched. Germline assignment: CDR1 SEHNR and CDR2 FQNEAQ (reference sequence).

This clone was seen many times. The rearrangement joins TRBV19 to TRBJ2-2, with TRBD1 identical over 12 bases. V lost 10 bases and J lost 7; bases outside the gene matches: 4. The germline V gene encodes CDR1 LNHDA and CDR2 SQIVND (reference sequence). The CDR3 contains 13 residues. This chain's CDR3 is CATGTGGIGELFF. CDR3 bases: TGTGCCACCGGGACAGGGGGCATCGGGGAGCTGTTTTTT.

This clone came up many times. The genes are TRBV6-4 and TRBJ2-3, with D possibly matching TRBD2 (6 bases). This CDR3 spans 14 amino acids. The ends were cut back, 4 bases at V and 4 bases at J, with 12 bases in the middle. Per the germline V gene, CDR1 is MRHNA and CDR2 is SNTAGT. This chain's CDR3 is CASSVLGGSDTQYF. The CDR3 region has the DNA TGTGCCAGCAGTGTTTTGGGGGGATCAGATACGCAGTATTTT.

This clone was detected ten times or more. This chain uses TRBV29-1 with TRBJ2-1, with 8 nucleotides matching TRBD1. Looked up from germline, CDR1 is SQVTM and CDR2 is ANQGSEA. This CDR3 is built from 13 residues. J gave up 7 bases and V 6 bases, and 8 bases lay outside the gene matches. CDR3 nucleotide sequence: TGCAGCGTCCAGACAGGGGTATTGAATGAGCAGTTCTTC. This gives the protein CSVQTGVLNEQFF.

This clone has ten or more counts. This chain joins TRBV19 and TRBJ1-5; D is unresolved. Trimming pared 1 base from V and 4 bases from J, leaving 5 bases between. Germline V gene data show CDR1 as LNHDA and CDR2 as SQIVND (reference sequence). There are 13 residues in the CDR3. The DNA of the CDR3 is TGTGCCAGTAGTATAGTTACTAATCAGCCCCAGCATTTT. Amino acid sequence: CASSIVTNQPQHF. The variable domain in full, with the rest retrieved from reference TRBV19 and TRBJ1-5, is DGGITQSPKYLFRKEGQNVTLSCEQNLNHDAMYWYRQDPGQGLRLIYYSQIVNDFQKGDIAEGYSVSREKKESFPLTVTSAQKNPTAFYLCASSIVTNQPQHFGDGTRLSIL.

This clone was detected many times. The chain has TRBV10-2 and TRBJ2-5; D call uncertain. Germline assignment: CDR1 WSHSY and CDR2 SAAADI. The CDR3 length is 16 residues. Trimming cost V 6 bases and J 1 base, with 18 bases left between them. CDR3 sequence: CASSRVVNILQETQYF. The DNA of the CDR3 is TGCGCCAGCAGCCGGGTGGTCAATATCCTCCAAGAGACCCAGTACTTC.